This T cell receptor (beta chain) was recorded in a study of cytomegalovirus exposure and HLA in healthy donors. General study findings and limits: Specificity for CMV antigens was confirmed in vitro for a few of the CMV-associated chains. Overall, approximately 150 TCR beta chains were annotated as cytomegalovirus-associated.

Of note for this clone: No antigen is known for it.

V dropped 3 bases and J dropped 1 base, with 16 bases sitting between them. The germline V gene has CDR1 MDHEN and CDR2 SYDVKM. CDR3 length: 17 residues. A multiplex PCR was run with 60 Vbeta primers and 13 Jbeta primers. Sequenced by immunoSEQ multiplex PCR; TCRdb stores in-frame clones only, minus some. The sample carries 150,000 to 170,000 clones, over 60% recorded once. This chain joins TRBV28 and TRBJ1-3; tentatively, D is TRBD1 (5 bases). Material: PBMCs. This sequence was found in a woman between 35 and 50 years old in good health and CMV-seronegative. CDR3 nucleotides: TGTGCCAGCAGTTTGGAAGGCAGGGCGTCATCTGGAAACACCATATATTTT. Its translation is CASSLEGRASSGNTIYF.